This TCR beta chain was sequenced for a study of T cell responses to AZD1222 COVID-19 vaccine. Study-wide context: Pooling covered second doses at about 4 or about 12 weeks.

Of note for this clone: Its target is unknown.

Study-level points and caveats: The donor group comprised mostly white British people and more females; the analysis possibly underestimated clonal diversity. Vaccine-associated CD4 TCRs spanned spike, dominant at 160-218 and 743-854. Samples come after the peak T cell response, not at day 14.

Data came from immunoSEQ multiplex PCR; TCRdb stores just in-frame clones and leaves some out. The profile shows more than 95,000 clones, around 94% of them singletons. The V end was cut by 7 bases, the J end by 2 bases, with 12 bases between. Germline assignment: CDR1 SEHNR and CDR2 FQNEAQ (reference sequence). This CDR3 is 13 amino acids long. The sequence was obtained from an adult in good health. The rearrangement links TRBV7-9 to TRBJ2-7, with D tentatively TRBD1 (5 bases). The sample in question was peripheral blood, obtained on day 0 of AZD1222 vaccination. The CDR3 loop is CASTLGAAYEQYF. In DNA form, the CDR3 reads TGTGCCAGCACTTTAGGGGCTGCCTACGAGCAGTACTTC.